The TCR beta chain described here comes from a study of blood T cell repertoires in COVID-19. Germline V gene sequence: CDR1 SGHDT, CDR2 YYEEEE. The CDR3 consists of 17 residues. J was trimmed by 3 bases and V by 5 bases; bases with no gene match: 15. Per the original methods: Amplification of reference gene primers provided the estimated nucleated cell counts. Clones were read by immunoSEQ multiplex PCR, and TCRdb kept only the in-frame ones, dropping some. The DNA gave D and trimming, while V, J and clone size come from that table. The sample lists around 55,000 clones; more than 70% were seen once.

This TCR was sampled from a man between 60 and 75 years old with active COVID-19. The sample consisted of peripheral blood. The chain is built from TRBV5-6 and TRBJ2-7, with TRBD1 identical over 9 bases. CDR3 amino acids: CASRMFWTTGGDYEQYF. In DNA, the CDR3 is TGTGCCAGCAGAATGTTTTGGACGACAGGGGGGGACTACGAGCAGTACTTC.